This is a list of T cell receptor beta chains from one sample in a study of CD8 T cells in ankylosing spondylitis. MiXCR, applied by TCRdb to the 5' RACE reads, yields one record per CDR3 protein. Among under 200,000 distinct CDR3 sequences listed, approximately 10% were seen once. The source material was blood, either unsorted or a sorted T cell fraction (not recorded which). Receptor source: a female donor with ankylosing spondylitis or in good health (not recorded which). Both conserved end residues are part of each CDR3. The D gene is left open where the match is weak. Size is omitted from some rows. Given values are once, few, many or a class for expanded clones.

CASIAGAGPFSKGYTF TGTGCCAGCATCGCCGGGGCAGGTCCTTTTTCGAAGGGCTACACCTTC TRBJ1-2 NA TRBV6-1 NA
CASSDLPGYNTEAFF TGTGCCAGCAGTGACCTTCCAGGATACAACACTGAAGCTTTCTTT TRBJ1-1 many TRBV2 NA
CARINTERTSNYTQYF TGTGCCAGAATAAACACCGAGCGGACATCAAATTATACGCAGTATTTT TRBJ2-3 NA TRBV6-1 NA
CASRTDWATQYF TGTGCCAGCAGAACCGACTGGGCAACGCAGTATTTT TRBJ2-3 NA TRBV7-9 NA
CSARDHQNVHGYTF TGCAGTGCTAGAGATCACCAAAACGTTCATGGCTACACCTTC TRBJ1-2 NA TRBV20-1 NA
CASSGRDTQETQYF TGTGCCAGCAGCGGCCGGGATACTCAAGAGACCCAGTACTTC TRBJ2-5 few TRBV7-9 NA
CASSLTSGRLDEQFF TGTGCCAGCAGTTTAACTAGCGGGAGGCTCGATGAGCAGTTCTTC TRBJ2-1 few TRBV27 TRBD2
CASSQDRAPDTQYF TGCGCCAGCAGCCAAGATCGGGCCCCGGATACGCAGTATTTT TRBJ2-3 many TRBV4-3 NA
CASSLTESEGDTQYF TGTGCCAGCAGTTTAACGGAATCAGAGGGAGATACGCAGTATTTT TRBJ2-3 many TRBV12-3/TRBV12-4 NA
CASGTGDMNTEAFF TGTGCCAGCGGGACAGGGGATATGAACACTGAAGCTTTCTTT TRBJ1-1 NA TRBV6-1 TRBD1
CASSPGESMSTDTQYF TGTGCCAGCAGCCCAGGGGAATCGATGAGCACAGATACGCAGTATTTT TRBJ2-3 many TRBV12-3/TRBV12-4 NA
CASSQGLTGDNSPLHF TGCGCCAGCAGCCAAGGCCTCACCGGGGATAATTCACCCCTCCACTTT TRBJ1-6 NA TRBV4-3 NA